What follows are 5 T cell receptor beta chains derived from one specimen sequenced in a study of blood T cells in healthy people across ages. Combining a sample-barcoded 5' primer with a J-beta primer mix, a second PCR ran for roughly 7 to 11 cycles. TCRdb re-called the 5' RACE reads through MiXCR, storing one row per CDR3 protein. There are roughly 1,800,000 distinct CDR3 sequences in the sample; just under 50% occur only once, and roughly 2.1% lies in the top ten. Sequencing was carried out using blood. These receptors came from a woman between 35 and 50 years old in good health.

This chain links TRBV2 with TRBJ1-1; D not certain. The germline gives CDR1 SNHLY, CDR2 FYNNEI. Trimming cost V 7 bases and J 0 bases, with 3 bases left between them. This CDR3 has 11 amino acids. Written as DNA, the CDR3 is TGTGCCAGCATCCTGAACACTGAAGCTTTCTTT. Translating it yields CASILNTEAFF. The variable domain in full, completed from reference TRBV2 and TRBJ1-1, reads EPEVTQTPSHQVTQMGQEVILRCVPISNHLYFYWYRQILGQKVEFLVSFYNNEISEKSEIFDDQFSVERPDGSNFTLKIRSTKLEDSAMYFCASILNTEAFFGQGTRLTVV.

The chain couples TRBV7-8 to TRBJ1-6, with D perhaps TRBD1 (6 bases). The CDR3 length is 16 residues. Germline CDR1 is SGHVS and CDR2 is FQNEAQ. Trimming pared 5 bases from V and 2 bases from J, leaving 13 bases between. DNA of the CDR3: TGTGCCAGCAGCGTTGAGGCAGGGGCCTATAATTCACCCCTCCACTTT. Its translation: CASSVEAGAYNSPLHF.

This sequence joins TRBV4-2 and TRBJ2-1, with TRBD2 matching over 13 bases. The V segment lost 4 bases and the J segment 3 bases; nucleotides outside the gene matches: 3. The CDR3 is 16 amino acids. Germline V gives CDR1 LGHNA, CDR2 YNFKEQ. The CDR3 spells CASSRGTSGVYNEQFF. DNA for the CDR3: TGTGCCAGCAGCCGAGGGACTAGCGGGGTCTACAATGAGCAGTTCTTC.

This clonotype was observed a few times. The chain joins TRBV27 to TRBJ2-6, with 8 bases that match TRBD2. There are 17 residues in the CDR3. The germline V gene encodes CDR1 MNHEY and CDR2 SMNVEV (reference sequence). J was trimmed by 2 bases and V by 5 bases; bases with no gene match: 8. This chain's CDR3 is CASSPPAGVAGANVLTF. The CDR3 DNA sequence: TGTGCCAGCAGTCCCCCAGCGGGGGTCGCTGGGGCCAACGTCCTGACTTTC.

The chain is built from TRBV24-1 and TRBJ2-3, with D unclear. Trimming took off 7 bases at V and 1 base at J, with 8 bases between the two ends. The germline gives CDR1 KGHDR, CDR2 SFDVKD. The CDR3 has 13 residues. CDR3 residues: CATRTGGTDTQYF. The CDR3 region has the DNA TGTGCCACCAGGACCGGTGGCACAGATACGCAGTATTTT.